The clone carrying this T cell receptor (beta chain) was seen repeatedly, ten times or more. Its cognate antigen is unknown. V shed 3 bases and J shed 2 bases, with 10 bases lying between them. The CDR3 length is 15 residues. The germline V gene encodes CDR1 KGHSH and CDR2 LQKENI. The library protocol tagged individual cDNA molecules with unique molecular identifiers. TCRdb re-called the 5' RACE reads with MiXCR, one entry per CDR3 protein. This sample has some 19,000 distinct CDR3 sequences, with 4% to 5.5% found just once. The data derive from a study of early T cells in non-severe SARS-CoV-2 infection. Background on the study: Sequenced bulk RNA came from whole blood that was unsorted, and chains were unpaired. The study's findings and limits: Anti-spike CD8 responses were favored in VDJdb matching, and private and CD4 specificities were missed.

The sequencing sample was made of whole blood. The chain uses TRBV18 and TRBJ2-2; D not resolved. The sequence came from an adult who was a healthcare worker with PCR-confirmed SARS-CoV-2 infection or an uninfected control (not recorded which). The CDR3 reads CASSPAETNTGELFF. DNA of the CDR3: TGTGCCAGCTCACCTGCCGAGACAAACACCGGGGAGCTGTTTTTT.